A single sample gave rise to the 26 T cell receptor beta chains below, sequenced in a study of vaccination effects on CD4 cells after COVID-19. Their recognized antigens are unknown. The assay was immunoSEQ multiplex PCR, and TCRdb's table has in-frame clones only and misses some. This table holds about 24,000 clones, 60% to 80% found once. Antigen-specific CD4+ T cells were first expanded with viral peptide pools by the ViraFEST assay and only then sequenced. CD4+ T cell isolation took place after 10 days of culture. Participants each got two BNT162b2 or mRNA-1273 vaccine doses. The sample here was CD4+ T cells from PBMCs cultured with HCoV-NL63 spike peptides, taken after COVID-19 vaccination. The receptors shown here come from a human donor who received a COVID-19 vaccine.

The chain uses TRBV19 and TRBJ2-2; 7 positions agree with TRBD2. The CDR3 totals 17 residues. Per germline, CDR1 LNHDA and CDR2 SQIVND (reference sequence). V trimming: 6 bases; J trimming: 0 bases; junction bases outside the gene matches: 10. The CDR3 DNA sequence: TGTGCCAGTAGCCACCCGACTAGCCAAGCGAACACCGGGGAGCTGTTTTTT. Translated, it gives CASSHPTSQANTGELFF.

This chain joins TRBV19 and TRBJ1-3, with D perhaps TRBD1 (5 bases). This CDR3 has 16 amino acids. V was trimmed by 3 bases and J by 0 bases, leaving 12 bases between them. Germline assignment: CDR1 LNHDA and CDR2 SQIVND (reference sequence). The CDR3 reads CASSMRQGVSGNTIYF. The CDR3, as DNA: TGTGCCAGTAGTATGCGGCAGGGTGTCTCTGGAAACACCATATATTTT.

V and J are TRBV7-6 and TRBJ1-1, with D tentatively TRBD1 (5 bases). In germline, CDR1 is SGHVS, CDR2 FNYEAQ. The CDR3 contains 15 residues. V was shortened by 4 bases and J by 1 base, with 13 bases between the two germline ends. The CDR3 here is CASSSPRAGNTEAFF. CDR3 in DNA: TGTGCCAGCAGCTCTCCCAGGGCTGGGAACACTGAAGCTTTCTTT.

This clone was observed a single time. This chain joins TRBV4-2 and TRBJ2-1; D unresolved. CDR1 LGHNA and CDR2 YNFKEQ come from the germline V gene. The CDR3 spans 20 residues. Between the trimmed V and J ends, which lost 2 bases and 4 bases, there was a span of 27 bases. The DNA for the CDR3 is TGTGCCAGCAGCCAACTCTCGGGCCTCTCGGGCGGCCACAAATACAATGAGCAGTTCTTC. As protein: CASSQLSGLSGGHKYNEQFF.

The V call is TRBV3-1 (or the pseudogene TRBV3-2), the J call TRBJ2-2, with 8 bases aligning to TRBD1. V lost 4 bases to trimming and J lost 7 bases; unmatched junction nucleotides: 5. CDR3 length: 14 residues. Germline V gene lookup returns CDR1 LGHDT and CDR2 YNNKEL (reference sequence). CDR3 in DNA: TGTGCCAGCAGCCCTCAGGGGGCCGGCGGGGAGCTGTTTTTT. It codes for CASSPQGAGGELFF.

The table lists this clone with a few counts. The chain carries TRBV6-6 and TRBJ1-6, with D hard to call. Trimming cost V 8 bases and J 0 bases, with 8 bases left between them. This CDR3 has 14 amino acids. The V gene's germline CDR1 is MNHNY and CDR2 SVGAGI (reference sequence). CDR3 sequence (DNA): TGTGCCAGCGGGTGGGGCTCCTATAATTCACCCCTCCACTTT. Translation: CASGWGSYNSPLHF.

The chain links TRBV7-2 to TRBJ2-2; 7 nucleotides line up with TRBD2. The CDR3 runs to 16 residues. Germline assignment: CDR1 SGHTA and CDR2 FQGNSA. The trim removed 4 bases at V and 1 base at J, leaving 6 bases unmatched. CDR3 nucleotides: TGTGCCAGCAGCTCAGGGAGCGGGGTGAACACCGGGGAGCTGTTTTTT. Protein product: CASSSGSGVNTGELFF.

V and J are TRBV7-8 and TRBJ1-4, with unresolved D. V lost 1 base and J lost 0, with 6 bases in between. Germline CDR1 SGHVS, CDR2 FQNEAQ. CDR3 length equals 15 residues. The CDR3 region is CASSLGAATNEKLFF. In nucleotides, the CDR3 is TGTGCCAGCAGCTTAGGGGCAGCAACTAATGAAAAACTGTTTTTT.

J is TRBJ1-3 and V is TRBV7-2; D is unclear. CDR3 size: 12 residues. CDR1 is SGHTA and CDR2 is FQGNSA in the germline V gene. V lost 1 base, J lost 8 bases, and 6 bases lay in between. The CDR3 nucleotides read TGTGCCAGCAGCTTAGGGTCCCACACCATATATTTT. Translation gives CASSLGSHTIYF.

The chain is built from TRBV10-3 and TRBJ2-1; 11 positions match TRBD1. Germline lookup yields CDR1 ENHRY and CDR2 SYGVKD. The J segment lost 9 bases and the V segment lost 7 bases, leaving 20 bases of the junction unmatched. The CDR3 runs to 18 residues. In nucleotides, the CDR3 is TGTGCCATCACTCCCCACGCGGCCGGGACAGGGGGAAAGGGTGAGCAGTTCTTC. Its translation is CAITPHAAGTGGKGEQFF.

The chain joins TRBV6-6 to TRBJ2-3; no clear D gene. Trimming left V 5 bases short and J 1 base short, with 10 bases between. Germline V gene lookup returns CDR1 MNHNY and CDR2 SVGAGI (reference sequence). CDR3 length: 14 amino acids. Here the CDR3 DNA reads TGTGCCAGCAGTCACTATGCCGGCACAGATACGCAGTATTTT. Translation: CASSHYAGTDTQYF.

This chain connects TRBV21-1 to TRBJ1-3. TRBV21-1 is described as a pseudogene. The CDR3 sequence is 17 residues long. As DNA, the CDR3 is TGTGCCAGCAGCAAACCCCTTCCCCGAAGCTCTGGAAACACCATATATTTT. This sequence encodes CASSKPLPRSSGNTIYF.

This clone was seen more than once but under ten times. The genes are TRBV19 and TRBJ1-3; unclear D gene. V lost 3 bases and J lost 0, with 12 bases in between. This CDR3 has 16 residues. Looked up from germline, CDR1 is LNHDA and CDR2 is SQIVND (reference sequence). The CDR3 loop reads CASSIMSGSSGNTIYF. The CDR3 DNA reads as TGTGCCAGTAGTATTATGAGCGGAAGCTCTGGAAACACCATATATTTT.

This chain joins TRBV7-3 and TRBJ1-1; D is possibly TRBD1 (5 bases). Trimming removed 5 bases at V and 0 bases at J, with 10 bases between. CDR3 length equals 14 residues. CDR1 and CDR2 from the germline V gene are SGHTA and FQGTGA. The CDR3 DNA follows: TGTGCCAGCAGCACCGGGGGGGTGAACACTGAAGCTTTCTTT. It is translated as CASSTGGVNTEAFF.

CDR3 region: CASKGPLDLGNSPLHF. The CDR3 region has the DNA TGTGCCAGCAAGGGCCCTCTAGACCTTGGAAATTCACCCCTCCACTTT. The rearrangement uses TRBV7-9 and TRBJ1-6; no clear D. Trimming took 7 bases from V and 7 from J, leaving 20 bases between them. Germline V lookup: CDR1 SEHNR, CDR2 FQNEAQ (reference sequence). The CDR3 has 16 amino acids. Full variable domain (rest looked up from reference TRBV7-9 and TRBJ1-6): DTGVSQNPRHKITKRGQNVTFRCDPISEHNRLYWYRQTLGQGPEFLTYFQNEAQLEKSRLLSDRFSAERPKGSFSTLEIQRTEQGDSAMYLCASKGPLDLGNSPLHFGNGTRLTVT.

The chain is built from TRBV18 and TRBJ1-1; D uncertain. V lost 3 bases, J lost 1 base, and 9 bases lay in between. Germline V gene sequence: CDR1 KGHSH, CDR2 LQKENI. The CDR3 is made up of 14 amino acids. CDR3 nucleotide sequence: TGTGCCAGCTCACCTCCCGGCGGGAACACTGAAGCTTTCTTT. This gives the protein CASSPPGGNTEAFF.

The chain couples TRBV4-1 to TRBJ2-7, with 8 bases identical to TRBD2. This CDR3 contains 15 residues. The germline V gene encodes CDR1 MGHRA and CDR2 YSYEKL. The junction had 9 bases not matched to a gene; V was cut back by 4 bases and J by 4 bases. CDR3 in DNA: TGCGCCAGCAGCCCAGGACTCGGGGGGGGATACGAGCAGTACTTC. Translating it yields CASSPGLGGGYEQYF.

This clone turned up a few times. The CDR3 bases are TGTGCCAGTAGTTCCGGGACAGGGGGTAGGACTACTGAAGCTTTCTTT. Its protein product is CASSSGTGGRTTEAFF. The chain combines TRBV19 with TRBJ1-1, with 11 bases matching TRBD1. CDR3 length: 16 amino acids. CDR1 is LNHDA and CDR2 is SQIVND in the germline V gene (reference sequence). The ends lost 5 bases at V and 5 bases at J; junction bases unmatched: 10.

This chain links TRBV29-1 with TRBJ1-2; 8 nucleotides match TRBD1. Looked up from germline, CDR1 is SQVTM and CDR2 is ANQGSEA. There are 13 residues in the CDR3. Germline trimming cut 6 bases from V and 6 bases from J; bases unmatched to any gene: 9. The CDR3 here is CSVGQGEGDGYTF. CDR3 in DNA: TGCAGCGTAGGACAGGGAGAAGGGGATGGCTACACCTTC. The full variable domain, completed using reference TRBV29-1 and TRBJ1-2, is SAVISQKPSRDICQRGTSLTIQCQVDSQVTMMFWYRQQPGQSLTLIATANQGSEATYESGFVIDKFPISRPNLTFSTLTVSNMSPEDSSIYLCSVGQGEGDGYTFGSGTRLTVV.

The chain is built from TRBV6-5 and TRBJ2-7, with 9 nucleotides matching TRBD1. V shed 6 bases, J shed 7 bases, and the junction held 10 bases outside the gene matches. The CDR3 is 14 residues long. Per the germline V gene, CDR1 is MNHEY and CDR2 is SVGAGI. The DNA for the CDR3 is TGTGCCAGCAGAGAGGTGACAGGGGGGAAAGAGCAGTACTTC. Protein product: CASREVTGGKEQYF.

The CDR3 sequence is CASSLAGASSEQFF. Written as DNA, the CDR3 is TGTGCCAGCAGTTTGGCGGGGGCCTCATCAGAGCAGTTCTTC. The V gene is TRBV6-2 or TRBV6-3, the J gene TRBJ2-1; TRBD2 is a possible D gene (7 bases). The V gene lost 4 bases and the J gene lost 10 bases, with 17 bases spanning the gap. CDR3 length equals 14 residues. CDR1 is MNHEY, CDR2 SVGEGT, per germline.

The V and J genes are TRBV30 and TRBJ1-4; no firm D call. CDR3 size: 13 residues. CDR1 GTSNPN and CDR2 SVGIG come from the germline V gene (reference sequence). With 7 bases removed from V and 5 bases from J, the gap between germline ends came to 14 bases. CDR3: CASSGPGNEKLFF. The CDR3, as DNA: TGTGCCTCCTCCGGGCCCGGGAATGAAAAACTGTTTTTT.

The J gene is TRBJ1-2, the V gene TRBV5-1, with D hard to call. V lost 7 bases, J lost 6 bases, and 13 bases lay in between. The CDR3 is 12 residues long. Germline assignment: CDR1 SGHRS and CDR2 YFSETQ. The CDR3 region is CASRGSGHGYTF. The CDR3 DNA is TGCGCCAGCCGAGGAAGCGGGCATGGCTACACCTTC.

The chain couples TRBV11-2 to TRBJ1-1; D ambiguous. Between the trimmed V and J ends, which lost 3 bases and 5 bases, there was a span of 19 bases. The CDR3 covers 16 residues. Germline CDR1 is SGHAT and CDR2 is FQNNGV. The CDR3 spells CASSFPLAASGTEAFF. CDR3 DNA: TGTGCCAGCAGCTTTCCATTGGCCGCGTCGGGGACTGAAGCTTTCTTT.

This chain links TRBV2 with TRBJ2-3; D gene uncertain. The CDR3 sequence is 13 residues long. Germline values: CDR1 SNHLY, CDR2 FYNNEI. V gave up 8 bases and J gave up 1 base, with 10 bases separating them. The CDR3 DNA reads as TGTGCCAGCTCAAGGGCGGGCACAGATACGCAGTATTTT. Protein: CASSRAGTDTQYF. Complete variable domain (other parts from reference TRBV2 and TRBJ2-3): EPEVTQTPSHQVTQMGQEVILRCVPISNHLYFYWYRQILGQKVEFLVSFYNNEISEKSEIFDDQFSVERPDGSNFTLKIRSTKLEDSAMYFCASSRAGTDTQYFGPGTRLTVL.

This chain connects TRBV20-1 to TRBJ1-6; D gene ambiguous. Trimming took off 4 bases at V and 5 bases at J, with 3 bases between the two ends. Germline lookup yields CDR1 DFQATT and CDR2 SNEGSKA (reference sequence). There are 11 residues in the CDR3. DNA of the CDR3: TGCAGTGCTACCAATAATTCACCCCTCCACTTT. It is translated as CSATNNSPLHF.